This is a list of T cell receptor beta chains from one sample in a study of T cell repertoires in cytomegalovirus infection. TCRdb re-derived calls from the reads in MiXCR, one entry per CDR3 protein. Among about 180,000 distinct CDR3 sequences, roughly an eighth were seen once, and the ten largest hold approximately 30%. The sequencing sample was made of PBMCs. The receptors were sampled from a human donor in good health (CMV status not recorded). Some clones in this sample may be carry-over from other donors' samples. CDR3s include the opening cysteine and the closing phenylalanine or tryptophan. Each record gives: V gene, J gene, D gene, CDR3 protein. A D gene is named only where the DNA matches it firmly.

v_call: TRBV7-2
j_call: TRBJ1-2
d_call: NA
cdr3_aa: CASSSGTFNYGYTF

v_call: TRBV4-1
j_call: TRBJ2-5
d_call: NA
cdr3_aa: CASSGPGGILETQYF

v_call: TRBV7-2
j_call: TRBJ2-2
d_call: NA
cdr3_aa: CASSLARGRAGELFF

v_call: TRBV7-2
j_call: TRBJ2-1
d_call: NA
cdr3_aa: CASSLVGGEQFF

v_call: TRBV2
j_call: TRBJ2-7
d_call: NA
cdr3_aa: CASSRELRSYEQYF

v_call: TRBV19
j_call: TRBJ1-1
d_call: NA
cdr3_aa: CASRGVRNTEAFF

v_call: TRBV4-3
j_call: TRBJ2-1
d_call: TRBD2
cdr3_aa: CASSRLGTSGNEQFF

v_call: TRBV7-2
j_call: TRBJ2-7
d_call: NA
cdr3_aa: CASNQGGYEQYF

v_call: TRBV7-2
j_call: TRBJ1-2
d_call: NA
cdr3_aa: CASSPRRGNYGYTF

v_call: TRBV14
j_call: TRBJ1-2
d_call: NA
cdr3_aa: CASSQDPRDPPRGYTF

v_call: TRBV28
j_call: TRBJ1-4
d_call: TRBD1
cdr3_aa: CASSPVGQPNEKLFF